The 17 T cell receptor beta chains in this list originate from one sample, sequenced in a study of Ad26.COV2.S vaccination and SARS-CoV-2 variants (dated by TCRdb to 2020 to 2023). The treatment or condition label here, explained by the study, means: about 20 received Ad26.COV2.S at low or high dose, single or two shots; 5 received placebo; per-sample allocation not given. For vaccine and placebo recipients, repertoires were sequenced using samples collected on day 63 after the first injection. The protocol used for the library was the immunoSEQ multiplex PCR assay. TCRdb re-hosts the immuneACCESS table, in-frame sequences only. Its copies lack some clones; in the studies checked, an unresolved V gene accounts for under half of them, and the cause for the rest is not known. In all, the sample holds around 500,000 clones, and 80% to 90% of those were seen once. Around 1.8% of the sample rests with the top ten.

The sequencing used peripheral blood, collected in a trial of Ad26.COV2.S vaccine versus placebo. These receptors originate from a person aged 18-65 years who received the Ad26.COV2.S COVID-19 vaccine or a placebo.

In this sample, this clone turned up once. The chain joins TRBV18 to TRBJ2-7, with D tentatively TRBD1 or TRBD2 (6 bases each). The germline V and J ends were trimmed by 8 bases and 2 bases, with 16 bases remaining between them. The CDR3 covers 14 residues. Germline CDR1 reads KGHSH; CDR2 reads LQKENI. CDR3 amino acids: CASQPTGGPYEQYF. In DNA, the CDR3 is TGTGCCAGCCAACCAACCGGGGGCCCCTACGAGCAGTACTTC.

The V and J genes are TRBV7-8 and TRBJ1-4, with 7 bases fitting TRBD1. Germline CDR1 reads SGHVS; CDR2 reads FQNEAQ. V gave up 5 bases and J gave up 3 bases; unmatched junction bases: 6. The CDR3 is 15 residues long. CDR3 residues: CASSRQGRPNEKLFF. The DNA of the CDR3 is TGTGCCAGCAGCCGACAGGGCAGGCCTAATGAAAAACTGTTTTTT.

This chain links TRBV4-1 with TRBJ2-3, with D unclear. V was cut by 0 bases and J by 4 bases, with 11 bases left in between. The CDR3 sequence is 15 residues long. Germline CDR1 MGHRA, CDR2 YSYEKL. CDR3 coding DNA: TGCGCCAGCAGCCAAGATGGATCTGGGTCAGATACGCAGTATTTT. Translating gives CASSQDGSGSDTQYF.

Regarding this clone: The same CDR3 arises from other DNA sequences in this sample as well. The CDR3 reads CASSLGTGGQPQHF. The CDR3 coding sequence is TGTGCCAGCAGTTTAGGGACAGGGGGACAGCCCCAGCATTTT. This chain uses TRBV28 with TRBJ1-5; 11 bases agree with TRBD1. V was clipped by 2 bases and J by 7 bases; unmatched bases: 1. Germline CDR1 MDHEN, CDR2 SYDVKM. The CDR3 sequence is 14 residues long.

The chain has TRBV4-1 and TRBJ1-5; TRBD1 is a possible D gene (5 bases). There are 17 residues in the CDR3. Trimming stripped 1 base from V and 2 bases from J, with 15 bases between. CDR1 and CDR2 (germline): MGHRA, YSYEKL. CDR3 amino acids: CASSQGRGRRGNQPQHF. The CDR3 coding sequence is TGCGCCAGCAGCCAAGGGCGGGGACGGAGGGGCAATCAGCCCCAGCATTTT.

V gene TRBV5-4 combines with J gene TRBJ2-7, with 7 bases lining up with TRBD1. CDR1 is SGHNT and CDR2 is YYREEE in the germline V gene (reference sequence). Germline trimming cut 4 bases from V and 3 bases from J; bases unmatched to any gene: 19. The CDR3 has 18 amino acids. The CDR3 region is CASSPTSITGALDYEQYF. The CDR3 coding sequence is TGTGCCAGCAGCCCAACCTCGATTACAGGGGCCCTCGACTACGAGCAGTACTTC.

The genes are TRBV3-1 (or the pseudogene TRBV3-2) and TRBJ1-1; the D is unclear. Germline V gene data show CDR1 as LGHDT and CDR2 as YNNKEL (reference sequence). V gave up 0 bases and J gave up 11 bases, with 10 bases separating them. The CDR3 consists of 12 residues. CDR3 protein: CASSQDGRNAFF. Here the CDR3 DNA reads TGTGCCAGCAGCCAAGATGGCAGGAACGCTTTCTTT.

V gene TRBV18 combines with J gene TRBJ2-5; no reliable D call. V was cut by 2 bases and J by 4 bases, with 8 bases left in between. This CDR3 comprises 13 residues. The germline CDR1 and CDR2 sequences are KGHSH and LQKENI. The DNA of the CDR3 is TGTGCCAGCTCACCATCGGACGGAGAGACCCAGTACTTC. It encodes CASSPSDGETQYF. Complete variable domain (other parts from reference TRBV18 and TRBJ2-5): NAGVMQNPRHLVRRRGQEARLRCSPMKGHSHVYWYRQLPEEGLKFMVYLQKENIIDESGMPKERFSAEFPKEGPSILRIQQVVRGDSAAYFCASSPSDGETQYFGPGTRLLVL.

The chain joins TRBV6-5 to TRBJ2-3, with TRBD2 matching over 11 bases. CDR1 is MNHEY, CDR2 SVGAGI, per germline. The J segment lost 4 bases and the V segment lost 6 bases, leaving 3 bases of the junction unmatched. The CDR3 runs to 14 residues. In nucleotides, the CDR3 is TGTGCCAGCAGGGTTAGCGGGGGGGCAGATACGCAGTATTTT. Its translation is CASRVSGGADTQYF.

This chain joins TRBV5-1 and TRBJ1-4, with 8 bases matching TRBD1. This CDR3 is built from 16 residues. The V gene's germline CDR1 is SGHRS and CDR2 YFSETQ. Unmatched junction bases numbered 4, after V lost 2 bases and J lost 1 base. For the CDR3, the DNA is TGCGCCAGCAGCTTTCAGGGGGCGGAAACTAATGAAAAACTGTTTTTT. Its protein product is CASSFQGAETNEKLFF.

The chain recombines TRBV6-2 or TRBV6-3 with TRBJ2-2; 7 positions agree with TRBD1. V shed 5 bases and J 2 bases; nucleotides not matched to a gene: 11. The germline CDR1 and CDR2 sequences are MNHEY and SVGEGT. This CDR3 contains 17 residues. CDR3 DNA sequence: TGTGCCAGCAGTCTTCCGGGACAGAGTTTAAACACCGGGGAGCTGTTTTTT. Translated: CASSLPGQSLNTGELFF.

The chain couples TRBV2 to TRBJ2-1; D may be TRBD1 or TRBD2 (5 bases each). Germline CDR1 reads SNHLY; CDR2 reads FYNNEI. The CDR3 length is 17 residues. The V and J ends lost 7 bases and 3 bases respectively, with 22 bases between them. The CDR3 is CASTGTEDYFHYNEQFF. The CDR3 DNA reads as TGTGCCAGCACGGGGACGGAAGACTATTTTCACTACAATGAGCAGTTCTTC.

This clone has more than one count but fewer than ten. The V call is TRBV6-2 or TRBV6-3, the J call TRBJ1-2; 12 nucleotides align to TRBD1. Unmatched junction bases numbered 12, after V lost 5 bases and J lost 8 bases. The CDR3 is 16 amino acids. In germline, CDR1 is MNHEY, CDR2 SVGEGT. The CDR3 region is CASSPGGTGGVMGYTF. The CDR3 coding sequence is TGTGCCAGCAGTCCCGGAGGGACAGGGGGCGTTATGGGCTACACCTTC.

The CDR3 DNA follows: TGTGCCAGCAGTACCCGGTCGGATACGCAGTATTTT. Translation: CASSTRSDTQYF. The chain carries TRBV6-5 and TRBJ2-3; unclear D gene. Germline assignment: CDR1 MNHEY and CDR2 SVGAGI. The germline V and J ends were trimmed by 5 bases and 6 bases, with 9 bases remaining between them. This CDR3 has 12 residues.

V usage is TRBV5-6 and J usage is TRBJ2-7; 8 nucleotides agree with TRBD1. Germline V gives CDR1 SGHDT, CDR2 YYEEEE. The CDR3 contains 15 residues. V shed 4 bases, J shed 3 bases, and the junction held 9 bases outside the gene matches. CDR3 coding DNA: TGTGCCAGCAGCCCGCTAGGGACAGGACACTACGAGCAGTACTTC. Its protein is CASSPLGTGHYEQYF.

The chain employs TRBV27 and TRBJ2-3; 11 nucleotides line up with TRBD2. Trimming took 5 bases from V and 5 from J; bases not matched to a gene: 6. CDR1 and CDR2 (germline): MNHEY, SMNVEV (reference sequence). The CDR3 has 15 amino acids. CDR3 in amino acids: CASSVSGGAIDTQYF. The CDR3 DNA sequence: TGTGCCAGCAGTGTTAGCGGGGGGGCGATAGATACGCAGTATTTT.

The V and J genes are TRBV5-1 and TRBJ2-2; 14 nucleotides align to TRBD2. CDR3 length: 17 amino acids. With 4 bases clipped from V and 0 bases from J, the junction kept 2 bases outside the gene matches. Germline V gene data show CDR1 as SGHRS and CDR2 as YFSETQ. The CDR3 here is CASSGGLAGANTGELFF. The CDR3 nucleotides are TGCGCCAGCAGCGGGGGACTAGCGGGGGCGAACACCGGGGAGCTGTTTTTT.